The rows below give T cell receptor beta chains drawn from one sample of a study of cytomegalovirus exposure and HLA in healthy donors. Clones were sequenced by immunoSEQ multiplex PCR, and TCRdb holds only the in-frame ones, with some missing. The data contain over 70,000 clones, roughly 76% of them seen just once; the ten biggest clones take up about 1.4%. Specimen: PBMCs. These receptors were obtained from a male donor in good health and CMV-seronegative. Each CDR3 is given with its conserved first and last residue. Fields, in order: J gene, V gene, clone size, D gene, CDR3 protein, CDR3 DNA. D genes are given only for firm matches. A clone size is listed for some rows: how often the clone was seen (once, few, many), or a class if it is expanded.

j_gene: TRBJ2-6; v_gene: TRBV5-1; abundance: NA; d_gene: NA; CDR3aa: CASSPWEQQSSGANVLTF; CDR3nt: TGCGCCAGCAGCCCCTGGGAGCAGCAAAGCTCTGGGGCCAACGTCCTGACTTTC
j_gene: TRBJ1-3; v_gene: TRBV28; abundance: NA; d_gene: TRBD1; CDR3aa: CASRGTVMTGAIYF; CDR3nt: TGTGCCAGCAGGGGGACAGTGATGACGGGGGCCATATATTTT
j_gene: TRBJ2-3; v_gene: TRBV5-1; abundance: NA; d_gene: TRBD2; CDR3aa: CASSPGLAGGPSTDTQYF; CDR3nt: TGCGCCAGCAGCCCTGGACTAGCGGGAGGGCCTTCCACAGATACGCAGTATTTT
j_gene: TRBJ1-1; v_gene: TRBV20-1; abundance: NA; d_gene: NA; CDR3aa: CSAGTVEAFF; CDR3nt: TGCAGTGCTGGAACAGTAGAAGCTTTCTTT
j_gene: TRBJ1-6; v_gene: TRBV7-2; abundance: NA; d_gene: NA; CDR3aa: CASSPDSSYNSPLHF; CDR3nt: TGTGCCAGCAGCCCGGACAGCTCCTATAATTCACCCCTCCACTTT
j_gene: TRBJ2-6; v_gene: TRBV18; abundance: NA; d_gene: TRBD1; CDR3aa: CASSPGTGVSGANVLTF; CDR3nt: TGTGCCAGCTCACCAGGGACAGGGGTGAGTGGGGCCAACGTCCTGACTTTC
j_gene: TRBJ1-4; v_gene: TRBV10-3; abundance: NA; d_gene: NA; CDR3aa: CAIKETATNEKLFF; CDR3nt: TGTGCCATCAAGGAGACAGCAACTAATGAAAAACTGTTTTTT
j_gene: TRBJ2-7; v_gene: TRBV5-6; abundance: NA; d_gene: NA; CDR3aa: CASSFRYEQYF; CDR3nt: TGTGCCAGCAGCTTCCGCTACGAGCAGTACTTC
j_gene: TRBJ2-1; v_gene: TRBV7-2; abundance: NA; d_gene: NA; CDR3aa: CASSLPSSNEQFF; CDR3nt: TGTGCCAGCAGCTTACCTAGCTCCAATGAGCAGTTCTTC
j_gene: TRBJ2-7; v_gene: TRBV5-4; abundance: NA; d_gene: TRBD1; CDR3aa: CASSLGDRAYEQYF; CDR3nt: TGTGCCAGCAGCTTGGGGGACAGAGCCTACGAGCAGTACTTC
j_gene: TRBJ2-7; v_gene: TRBV7-2; abundance: few; d_gene: NA; CDR3aa: CASSVGSYEQYF; CDR3nt: TGTGCCAGCAGCGTCGGGAGCTACGAGCAGTACTTC
j_gene: TRBJ1-5; v_gene: TRBV7-8; abundance: NA; d_gene: NA; CDR3aa: CASSLLTVQGRRQPQHF; CDR3nt: TGTGCCAGCAGCTTACTAACGGTCCAGGGGAGAAGACAGCCCCAGCATTTT
j_gene: TRBJ2-7; v_gene: TRBV19; abundance: few; d_gene: TRBD1; CDR3aa: CASSIGQTGVGEQYF; CDR3nt: TGTGCCAGTAGTATAGGCCAGACAGGGGTTGGCGAGCAGTACTTC
j_gene: TRBJ1-6; v_gene: TRBV7-9; abundance: NA; d_gene: NA; CDR3aa: CASSLAGGSSYNSPLHF; CDR3nt: TGTGCCAGCAGCTTAGCCGGGGGGAGCTCCTATAATTCACCCCTCCACTTT
j_gene: TRBJ2-3; v_gene: TRBV25-1; abundance: NA; d_gene: NA; CDR3aa: CASSAQQERFTDTQYF; CDR3nt: TGTGCCAGCAGTGCTCAACAGGAACGATTCACAGATACGCAGTATTTT